These 3 T cell receptor beta chains share one sample of origin, sequenced in a study of cytomegalovirus exposure and HLA in healthy donors. Repertoires were generated with immunoSEQ multiplex PCR, while TCRdb's copy carries only in-frame clones and drops some. The profile shows fewer than 95,000 clones, 94% of them singletons. The sample comprised PBMCs. All receptors derive from a woman aged 18-35 years in good health and CMV-seronegative.

This chain uses TRBV27 with TRBJ1-2, with 8 bases that match TRBD1. This CDR3 spans 13 amino acids. Germline CDR1 reads MNHEY; CDR2 reads SMNVEV (reference sequence). Trimming at V came to 5 bases and at J to 3 bases, leaving 2 bases not matched to a gene. Here the CDR3 DNA reads TGTGCCAGCAGTATGACAGGGGACTATGGCTACACCTTC. Protein: CASSMTGDYGYTF.

The V call is TRBV30, the J call TRBJ1-1, with a tentative D call TRBD1 (5 bases). Trimming stripped 2 bases from V and 12 bases from J, with 16 bases between. Per germline, CDR1 GTSNPN and CDR2 SVGIG (reference sequence). This CDR3 has 12 amino acids. Written as DNA, the CDR3 is TGTGCCTGGAGTCCTGGGGGGGAGGAAACTTTCTTT. Protein: CAWSPGGEETFF.

The chain has TRBV7-6 and TRBJ2-5, with TRBD2 matching over 10 bases. V lost 2 bases and J lost 4; bases outside the gene matches: 10. CDR1 and CDR2 from the germline V gene are SGHVS and FNYEAQ. This CDR3 has 17 amino acids. The CDR3 coding sequence is TGTGCCAGCAGCTTACTAGCGGGGGAAGGGTTAGGAGAGACCCAGTACTTC. Its translation is CASSLLAGEGLGETQYF.